This T cell receptor beta chain comes out of a study of CD4+ T cells in melanoma. General study points: A reported correlation linked neoantigen-specific CD4+ T cells to CD8+, macrophage and B cell function. Reportedly, melanoma neoantigen-specific CD4+ T cells showed varied differentiation states.

Profiled with immunoSEQ multiplex PCR; TCRdb holds only in-frame clones, not every one. The data contain roughly 18,000 clones, about four fifths of them seen just once; the ten biggest clones take up roughly 5%. Losses at the gene ends were 4 bases for V and 2 bases for J; bases not matched to a gene: 2. Germline V gives CDR1 SGHAT, CDR2 FQNNGV. This CDR3 spans 16 amino acids. Comment on this clone: Its antigen is unknown.

This TCR was sampled from a human donor with melanoma. The specimen sequenced was cells from a culture (not recorded whether cultured in vitro). The V and J genes are TRBV11-2 and TRBJ2-3, with TRBD2 matching 14 bases. The CDR3 here is CASSWTSGGTTDTQYF. CDR3 nucleotides: TGTGCCAGCAGCTGGACTAGCGGGGGGACCACAGATACGCAGTATTTT.